The 8 T cell receptor beta chains presented below share a single source sample, sequenced in a study of CXCR3-negative and CXCR3-positive naive CD8 T cells. Findings and limits, study-wide: Higher TRB CDR3 hydrophobicity marked CXCR3-positive naive cells relative to CXCR3-negative naive cells.

These receptors' antigens are unknown. 5' RACE with UMI labels generated the TRB cDNA libraries. TCRdb derives one entry per CDR3 protein from the 5' RACE reads, leaving out DNA. The ten most abundant clones cover under 0.35% of a sample with under 150,000 distinct CDR3 sequences. The specimen was naive CXCR3+ CD8+ T cells from blood. Subset in this sample: CD45RO-CCR7+CD27+CD95- naive CD8+ T cells expressing CXCR3 (TNR3+). These receptors came from a human donor in good health. Some clones in this sample may be carry-over from other donors' samples.

V is TRBV14 and J is TRBJ2-7; TCRdb's D call, TRBD2, is unchecked because there is no DNA. The V gene's germline CDR1 is SGHDN and CDR2 FVKESK. This CDR3 has 17 residues. This chain's CDR3 is CASSQMEGQQSTYEQYF.

The V gene is TRBV29-1, the J gene TRBJ1-3; the TRBD1 assignment by TCRdb is unverifiable without DNA. In germline, CDR1 is SQVTM, CDR2 ANQGSEA. This CDR3 contains 14 residues. CDR3 protein: CSAGDGSSGNTIYF.

CDR3 region: CASSGGGARDEQYF. The chain uses TRBV13 and TRBJ2-7; lacking DNA, the TRBD1 call made by TCRdb goes unchecked. The CDR3 covers 14 residues. CDR1 is PRHDT, CDR2 FYEKMQ, per germline (reference sequence). The full variable domain, with the rest looked up from reference TRBV13 and TRBJ2-7, is AAGVIQSPRHLIKEKRETATLKCYPIPRHDTVYWYQQGPGQDPQFLISFYEKMQSDKGSIPDRFSAQQFSDYHSELNMSSLELGDSALYFCASSGGGARDEQYFGPGTRLTVT.

The chain combines TRBV7-7 with TRBJ2-7. Per germline, CDR1 SSHAT and CDR2 FNYEAQ (reference sequence). The CDR3 contains 13 residues. CDR3 amino acids: CASSLGVAYEQYF.

The gene calls are TRBV15 and TRBJ1-2. This CDR3 is built from 15 residues. Per germline, CDR1 LNHNV and CDR2 YYDKDF (reference sequence). The CDR3 is CATSRVSVVRYGYTF.

The chain couples TRBV7-9 to TRBJ2-2; TCRdb reports TRBD1, a call that lacks DNA to check it against. The CDR3 loop spans 17 amino acids. Looked up from germline, CDR1 is SEHNR and CDR2 is FQNEAQ (reference sequence). Here the CDR3 reads CASSPQPGESRTGELFF.

The chain recombines TRBV20-1 with TRBJ2-7; TCRdb designates TRBD2, a call that cannot be tested without DNA. This CDR3 is 15 amino acids long. Germline CDR1 is DFQATT and CDR2 is SNEGSKA (reference sequence). CDR3 protein: CSARERRGLSYEQYF.

The genes are TRBV10-3 and TRBJ2-7; TCRdb reports TRBD1, a call that lacks DNA to check it against. Germline V lookup: CDR1 ENHRY, CDR2 SYGVKD. The CDR3 extends over 12 amino acids. Here the CDR3 reads CAISGTVNEQYF.